These 27 T cell receptor beta chains were all obtained from the same sample, sequenced in a study of Graves' ophthalmopathy and Graves' hyperthyroidism. From RNA, the CDR3 regions of TCR beta chains were amplified and sequenced. HTBI primers were used in a first-round RT-PCR, which preceded a second-round multiplex PCR. TCRdb processed the multiplex PCR reads anew with MiXCR; each CDR3 protein has one entry. The repertoire consists of more than 300,000 distinct CDR3 sequences, with 15% occurring once and the leading ten covering approximately 7%. Material for sequencing was peripheral blood. Source of these receptors: a woman between 18 and 30 years old with stable Graves' hyperthyroidism.

The V gene is TRBV6-1, the J gene TRBJ1-1; TRBD1 agrees at 7 bases. The V segment lost 6 bases and the J segment 5 bases; nucleotides outside the gene matches: 12. In germline, CDR1 is MNHNS, CDR2 SASEGT. There are 15 residues in the CDR3. CDR3 amino acids: CASRDQTGPKTEAFF. DNA for the CDR3: TGTGCCAGCAGGGACCAGACAGGGCCGAAGACTGAAGCTTTCTTT.

At least ten counts were recorded for this clonotype. This chain joins TRBV6-1 and TRBJ2-7; no reliable D call. CDR3 length: 12 residues. Deletions cut 3 bases from V and 5 bases from J, with 8 bases between. CDR1 and CDR2 (germline): MNHNS, SASEGT. For the CDR3, the DNA is TGTGCCAGCAGTGAGGTTAGAGACGAGCAGTACTTC. It is translated as CASSEVRDEQYF.

This clonotype occurred many times. Sequence at one end of the junction differs from germline and may be a read error. The chain's CDR3 is CASSLGTGVAGELFF. The CDR3 nucleotides are TGTGCTAGCAGCTTAGGAACCGGGGTCGCCGGGGAGCTGTTTTTT. This chain joins TRBV7-7 and TRBJ2-2, with D perhaps TRBD2 (5 bases). This CDR3 spans 15 amino acids. Germline CDR1 is SSHAT and CDR2 is FNYEAQ (reference sequence).

Ten or more counts support this clonotype. This sequence joins TRBV11-2 and TRBJ1-1, with D possibly being TRBD1 (5 bases). The CDR3 totals 17 residues. V gave up 2 bases and J gave up 7 bases, with 23 bases separating them. Per germline, CDR1 SGHAT and CDR2 FQNNGV. CDR3 protein: CASSLSSMGRTPREAFF. The CDR3, as DNA: TGTGCCAGCAGCTTATCTTCAATGGGAAGGACACCCCGTGAAGCTTTCTTT.

This clonotype showed up many times. The chain combines TRBV24-1 with TRBJ1-2, with no clear D. This CDR3 contains 15 residues. The V gene lost 0 bases and the J gene lost 0 bases, with 7 bases spanning the gap. In germline, CDR1 is KGHDR, CDR2 SFDVKD. The CDR3 nucleotides read TGTGCCACCAGTGATTTGAGGCCAGCTAACTATGGCTACACCTTC. It translates to CATSDLRPANYGYTF.

As regards this clonotype: Possible read error: a much larger clone is one base away. The chain combines TRBV15 with TRBJ2-2; 8 nucleotides line up with TRBD2. Germline CDR1 is LNHNV and CDR2 is YYDKDF (reference sequence). The CDR3 is made up of 14 amino acids. CDR3 coding DNA: TGTGGCACCAGCACGGGGGGGCACACCGGGGAGCTGTTTTTT. Protein product: CGTSTGGHTGELFF.

This clonotype was recorded at least ten times. CDR3 bases: TGTGCCAGCCGGGAGGACACTAGGGGAGAGACCCAGTACTTC. Its translation is CASREDTRGETQYF. The chain joins TRBV6-2 or TRBV6-3 to TRBJ2-5, with 7 bases identical to TRBD2. Unmatched junction bases numbered 10, after V lost 8 bases and J lost 4 bases. The CDR3 is 14 amino acids. The germline V gene has CDR1 MNHEY and CDR2 SVGEGT.

About this clonotype: One junction end does not reproduce the germline sequence, and a read error may be involved. This sequence joins TRBV5-1 and TRBJ1-1; 10 bases line up with TRBD1. Germline V CDR1 and CDR2: SGHRS, YFSETQ. The length of the CDR3 is 17 residues. The chain's CDR3 is CASSLGQGGMLNTEACF. Here the CDR3 DNA reads TGCGCCAGCAGCCTCGGACAGGGGGGGATGTTGAACACTGAAGCTTGCTTT.

The chain's CDR3 is CASSPPRTGELFF. DNA for the CDR3: TGTGCCAGCTCACCACCACGGACCGGGGAGCTGTTTTTT. The chain carries TRBV18 and TRBJ2-2; D ambiguous. Between the trimmed V and J ends, which lost 0 bases and 5 bases, there was a span of 4 bases. The CDR3 is 13 amino acids. Germline V lookup: CDR1 KGHSH, CDR2 LQKENI. Variable domain in full (rest from reference TRBV18 and TRBJ2-2): NAGVMQNPRHLVRRRGQEARLRCSPMKGHSHVYWYRQLPEEGLKFMVYLQKENIIDESGMPKERFSAEFPKEGPSILRIQQVVRGDSAAYFCASSPPRTGELFFGEGSRLTVL.

This clonotype was detected many times. This chain uses TRBV24-1 with TRBJ2-7; 9 positions match TRBD1. Germline values: CDR1 KGHDR, CDR2 SFDVKD. This CDR3 is 14 amino acids long. The ends lost 9 bases at V and 5 bases at J; junction bases unmatched: 10. The DNA of the CDR3 is TGTGCCACCTCCCCGGGGGACAGGGTAAACGAGCAGTACTTC. It is translated as CATSPGDRVNEQYF.

This clonotype was observed many times. V is TRBV13 and J is TRBJ1-2; 10 nucleotides agree with TRBD1. The CDR3 consists of 16 residues. In germline, CDR1 is PRHDT, CDR2 FYEKMQ (reference sequence). V was pared by 6 bases and J by 3 bases, with 10 bases of the junction left unmatched. The CDR3 DNA sequence: TGTGCCAGCAGTCGCATCCGGGACAGGGGACACTATGGCTACACCTTC. Its protein is CASSRIRDRGHYGYTF.

This clonotype was found many times. DNA of the CDR3: TGTGCCAGCAGCGTCGCGGGGCAACAAGAGACCCAGTACTTC. Protein: CASSVAGQQETQYF. This chain links TRBV7-2 with TRBJ2-5; maybe TRBD2 (6 bases). The germline gives CDR1 SGHTA, CDR2 FQGNSA. Trimming cost V 5 bases and J 2 bases, with 12 bases left between them. CDR3 size: 14 residues.

There are many counts of this clonotype. The chain couples TRBV6-1 to TRBJ1-3; 7 bases map to TRBD1. CDR1 is MNHNS, CDR2 SASEGT, per germline. This CDR3 region has 15 residues. The V segment lost 6 bases and the J segment 0 bases; nucleotides outside the gene matches: 5. The CDR3 loop is CASSNTGVSGNTIYF. The DNA for the CDR3 is TGTGCCAGCAGCAACACAGGGGTCTCTGGAAACACCATATATTTT.

About this clonotype itself: A clone one base away is much larger, so this may be a read error. The gene calls are TRBV12-3 or TRBV12-4 and TRBJ2-5; D is uncertain. This CDR3 contains 13 residues. This chain's CDR3 is CASSFLLQGTQYF. CDR3 nucleotide sequence: TGTGCCAGCAGTTTTTTGCTCCAAGGGACCCAGTACTTC.

The rearrangement links TRBV11-1 to TRBJ2-6, with 7 bases matching TRBD1. The germline V gene has CDR1 SGHAT and CDR2 FQDESV (reference sequence). The CDR3 has 17 residues. V lost 3 bases, J lost 0 bases, and 5 bases stayed unmatched. CDR3: CASSFEGASSGANVLTF. DNA for the CDR3: TGTGCCAGCAGCTTCGAGGGGGCGAGCTCTGGGGCCAACGTCCTGACTTTC.

This clonotype was seen repeatedly, ten times or more. This chain uses TRBV7-2 with TRBJ1-6; D call uncertain. V was trimmed by 3 bases and J by 7 bases, leaving 13 bases between them. The CDR3 covers 15 residues. Germline loops: CDR1 SGHTA, CDR2 FQGNSA. CDR3: CASSLAAARNSPLHF. DNA of the CDR3: TGTGCCAGCAGCTTGGCTGCTGCGAGAAATTCACCCCTCCACTTT. The full variable domain, in which reference TRBV7-2 and TRBJ1-6 provide the parts outside the CDR3, is GAGVSQSPSNKVTEKGKDVELRCDPISGHTALYWYRQSLGQGLEFLIYFQGNSAPDKSGLPSDRFSAERTGGSVSTLTIQRTQQEDSAVYLCASSLAAARNSPLHFGNGTRLTVT.

The chain recombines TRBV5-1 with TRBJ1-1, with D perhaps matching TRBD1 (6 bases). The ends were cut back, 4 bases at V and 2 bases at J, with 15 bases in the middle. Germline lookup yields CDR1 SGHRS and CDR2 YFSETQ. This CDR3 has 15 residues. CDR3 loop: CASSPRTERNTEAFF. The CDR3 nucleotides are TGCGCCAGCAGCCCCAGGACAGAGAGAAACACTGAAGCTTTCTTT. The full variable domain, in which reference TRBV5-1 and TRBJ1-1 provide the parts outside the CDR3, is KAGVTQTPRYLIKTRGQQVTLSCSPISGHRSVSWYQQTPGQGLQFLFEYFSETQRNKGNFPGRFSGRQFSNSRSEMNVSTLELGDSALYLCASSPRTERNTEAFFGQGTRLTVV.

The rearrangement joins TRBV5-1 to TRBJ2-5; 7 bases align to TRBD1. The CDR3 extends over 15 amino acids. Losses at the gene ends were 7 bases for V and 5 bases for J; bases not matched to a gene: 14. Germline assignment: CDR1 SGHRS and CDR2 YFSETQ. The CDR3 DNA follows: TGCGCCAGCCTCCCACAGGGGACAAGGGGGGAGACCCAGTACTTC. It yields the protein CASLPQGTRGETQYF.

The rearrangement links TRBV4-2 to TRBJ2-5; 8 bases map to TRBD2. Germline V gene data show CDR1 as LGHNA and CDR2 as YNFKEQ. The CDR3 is made up of 15 amino acids. V gave up 4 bases and J gave up 7 bases; unmatched junction bases: 11. The CDR3, as DNA: TGTGCCAGCAGCCGGTCGGGGGGGCCGGAAGCGACCCAGTACTTC. Residues: CASSRSGGPEATQYF.

V and J are TRBV24-1 and TRBJ2-5, with D tentatively TRBD1 (6 bases). V lost 1 base, J lost 0 bases, and 20 bases lay in between. The CDR3 is made up of 19 amino acids. Germline-derived CDR1 and CDR2 are KGHDR and SFDVKD. The CDR3 loop reads CATSDFGFIQGVYQETQYF. The CDR3 DNA follows: TGTGCCACCAGTGATTTTGGTTTTATACAGGGCGTCTACCAAGAGACCCAGTACTTC.

This clonotype was found many times. The CDR3 sequence: CAISPQASNYGYTF. The DNA for the CDR3 is TGTGCCATCAGCCCTCAGGCCTCTAACTATGGCTACACCTTC. The chain joins TRBV10-3 to TRBJ1-2; no clear D. Germline V CDR1 and CDR2: ENHRY, SYGVKD. The CDR3 is 14 residues long. The germline V and J ends were trimmed by 6 bases and 0 bases, with 11 bases remaining between them.

The CDR3 sequence: CASQDRIYPYEQYF. CDR3 in DNA: TGCGCCAGCCAGGACCGGATTTATCCCTACGAGCAGTACTTC. The rearrangement uses TRBV5-1 and TRBJ2-7; D is unresolved. Trimming shortened V by 7 bases and J by 2 bases, and 16 bases separated the two germline ends. Germline assignment: CDR1 SGHRS and CDR2 YFSETQ. The CDR3 spans 14 residues.

At least ten counts were recorded for this clonotype. The chain links TRBV19 to TRBJ2-7, with D possibly called TRBD1 or TRBD2 (5 bases each). Between the trimmed V and J ends, which lost 5 bases and 6 bases, there was a span of 11 bases. Per the germline V gene, CDR1 is LNHDA and CDR2 is SQIVND (reference sequence). The CDR3 extends over 12 amino acids. For the CDR3, the DNA is TGTGCCAGTAGTTGGGACGTAGGCGAGCAGTACTTC. It codes for CASSWDVGEQYF.

In this sample, this clonotype turned up many times. The chain carries TRBV13 and TRBJ1-1, with D unclear. The CDR3 sequence is 13 residues long. V lost 2 bases and J lost 7, with 11 bases in between. Per the germline V gene, CDR1 is PRHDT and CDR2 is FYEKMQ (reference sequence). The DNA of the CDR3 is TGTGCCAGCAGCTTAAATGGCCTTGATGAAGCTTTCTTT. Its translation is CASSLNGLDEAFF.

The sample holds many counts of this clonotype. The chain recombines TRBV9 with TRBJ1-6, with D unclear. Trimming left V 2 bases short and J 9 bases short, with 9 bases between. The CDR3 runs 13 residues. Germline loops: CDR1 SGDLS, CDR2 YYNGEE. The CDR3 DNA reads as TGTGCCAGCAGCGTCAGATGGGGTTCACCCCTCCACTTT. Its protein product is CASSVRWGSPLHF.

This clonotype was seen ten or more times. This chain uses TRBV6-1 with TRBJ1-1, with 8 bases matching TRBD1. From germline, CDR1 is MNHNS and CDR2 SASEGT. V shed 3 bases and J 1 base; nucleotides not matched to a gene: 4. CDR3 size: 15 residues. CDR3 in amino acids: CASSDLQGGNTEAFF. CDR3 sequence (DNA): TGTGCCAGCAGTGACTTACAGGGGGGGAACACTGAAGCTTTCTTT.

Ten or more counts support this clonotype. The V and J genes are TRBV18 and TRBJ1-5; no definite D call. V lost 1 base and J lost 2, with 12 bases in between. The germline gives CDR1 KGHSH, CDR2 LQKENI. This CDR3 contains 16 residues. DNA for the CDR3: TGTGCCAGCTCACCACTTCAGGTGGTCGGCAATCAGCCCCAGCATTTT. It yields the protein CASSPLQVVGNQPQHF.